The rows below give T cell receptor beta chains drawn from one sample of a study of human T cells and chemical hapten exposure. A single record per CDR3 protein comes from TCRdb applying MiXCR to the RACE reads. The repertoire includes under 130,000 distinct CDR3 sequences, 34% of them detected once, and roughly 3% sits in the top ten. The source material was whole blood, sampled in connection with sensitization to the hapten diphenylcyclopropenone (DPC). Receptor source: a middle-aged man with alopecia areata. Some clones in this sample may be carry-over from other donors' samples. Each CDR3 is given without its conserved first and last residue. Not all rows give a size; the values are once, few, many and, for expanded clones, a class.

V: TRBV4-2
size: -
J: TRBJ2-3
CDR3: ASSQIGLAGHSDTQY

V: TRBV6-5
size: once
J: TRBJ2-2
CDR3: ASKGGNTGELF

V: TRBV24-1
size: -
J: TRBJ2-3
CDR3: ATSRAPTDTQY

V: TRBV7-8
size: few
J: TRBJ1-5
CDR3: ASSLGSGGRGQPQH

V: TRBV6-5
size: few
J: TRBJ2-6
CDR3: ASRTDRAGANVLT

V: TRBV20-1
size: -
J: TRBJ2-1
CDR3: SARQLVSGLAGSFEQF

V: TRBV7-2
size: -
J: TRBJ2-3
CDR3: ASSRTSGGDTQY

V: TRBV20-1
size: few
J: TRBJ1-5
CDR3: SARTGEFNQPQH

V: TRBV20-1
size: -
J: TRBJ2-4
CDR3: SARDKGSSGHYIAKNIQY

V: TRBV24-1
size: -
J: TRBJ1-1
CDR3: ATSDGQGRFTEAF

V: TRBV6-5
size: once
J: TRBJ2-3
CDR3: ASSLLGASTDTQY

V: TRBV5-1
size: -
J: TRBJ1-6
CDR3: ASSPADRGGSPLH

V: TRBV4-2
size: few
J: TRBJ2-1
CDR3: ASSPRLAGNNEQF

V: TRBV18
size: few
J: TRBJ1-5
CDR3: ASSKGQDQPQH

V: TRBV29-1
size: few
J: TRBJ2-1
CDR3: SVETQTHNEQF

V: TRBV29-1
size: -
J: TRBJ1-1
CDR3: SVEGTANTEAF

V: TRBV6-5
size: -
J: TRBJ1-2
CDR3: ASSYGGGYT

V: TRBV20-1
size: -
J: TRBJ1-2
CDR3: SASLQGNYGYT

V: TRBV29-1
size: few
J: TRBJ2-1
CDR3: SAKHPTGGPTRSYNEQF

V: TRBV30
size: -
J: TRBJ1-5
CDR3: AWSVTGVNQPQH

V: TRBV13
size: -
J: TRBJ1-1
CDR3: ASSSRVLNTEAF

V: TRBV11-2
size: -
J: TRBJ1-2
CDR3: ASSRATGTQGGNGYT

V: TRBV20-1
size: -
J: TRBJ1-1
CDR3: SATKGGPSTEAF

V: TRBV5-4
size: -
J: TRBJ2-7
CDR3: ASSFPGTPHEQY

V: TRBV6-5
size: -
J: TRBJ2-1
CDR3: ASTDPRHGNEQF

V: TRBV28
size: -
J: TRBJ1-5
CDR3: ASSYYRGGNQPQH

V: TRBV5-1
size: -
J: TRBJ2-1
CDR3: ASSRRVAGASSYNEQF

V: TRBV6-5
size: -
J: TRBJ1-1
CDR3: ASTTTGGGTTEAF

V: TRBV20-1
size: few
J: TRBJ2-3
CDR3: SASDRGSTDTQY

V: TRBV20-1
size: -
J: TRBJ2-3
CDR3: SASPFPGQGERQADTQY

V: TRBV7-3
size: -
J: TRBJ2-1
CDR3: ASSSSSGRVMLNEQF

V: TRBV29-1
size: -
J: TRBJ1-1
CDR3: SAGDTEAF

V: TRBV6-5
size: -
J: TRBJ2-6
CDR3: ASSLWDPVMRSGANVLT

V: TRBV6-2/TRBV6-3
size: -
J: TRBJ2-1
CDR3: ASRGDKASSWQF

V: TRBV5-1
size: -
J: TRBJ2-7
CDR3: ASSLAPSYEQY

V: TRBV12-3/TRBV12-4
size: -
J: TRBJ2-4
CDR3: ASSQIGAAKNIQY

V: TRBV20-1
size: -
J: TRBJ1-5
CDR3: SAMDRGNQPQH

V: TRBV9
size: -
J: TRBJ2-5
CDR3: ASSVAGLAGGQETQY

V: TRBV6-6
size: -
J: TRBJ2-3
CDR3: ASSYSRFTDTQY

V: TRBV6-5
size: -
J: TRBJ1-5
CDR3: ASSLQGPQPQH

V: TRBV7-9
size: -
J: TRBJ2-2
CDR3: ASSLTLAGGLTGELF

V: TRBV6-2/TRBV6-3
size: -
J: TRBJ2-3
CDR3: ASSYKASGGTDTQY

V: TRBV30
size: -
J: TRBJ2-3
CDR3: AWSFRGASTDTQY

V: TRBV6-5
size: many
J: TRBJ2-7
CDR3: ASSYVQGPIYEQY

V: TRBV20-1
size: once
J: TRBJ2-4
CDR3: SARGLGTSGLGIQY

V: TRBV10-3
size: -
J: TRBJ2-5
CDR3: AISELQETQY

V: TRBV6-2/TRBV6-3
size: -
J: TRBJ2-7
CDR3: ASSYRGTLSYEQY

V: TRBV20-1
size: -
J: TRBJ2-5
CDR3: SAFFQETQY

V: TRBV27
size: few
J: TRBJ1-4
CDR3: ASRPPDDLKLF

V: TRBV5-1
size: -
J: TRBJ2-5
CDR3: ASSSSQAGSQETQY